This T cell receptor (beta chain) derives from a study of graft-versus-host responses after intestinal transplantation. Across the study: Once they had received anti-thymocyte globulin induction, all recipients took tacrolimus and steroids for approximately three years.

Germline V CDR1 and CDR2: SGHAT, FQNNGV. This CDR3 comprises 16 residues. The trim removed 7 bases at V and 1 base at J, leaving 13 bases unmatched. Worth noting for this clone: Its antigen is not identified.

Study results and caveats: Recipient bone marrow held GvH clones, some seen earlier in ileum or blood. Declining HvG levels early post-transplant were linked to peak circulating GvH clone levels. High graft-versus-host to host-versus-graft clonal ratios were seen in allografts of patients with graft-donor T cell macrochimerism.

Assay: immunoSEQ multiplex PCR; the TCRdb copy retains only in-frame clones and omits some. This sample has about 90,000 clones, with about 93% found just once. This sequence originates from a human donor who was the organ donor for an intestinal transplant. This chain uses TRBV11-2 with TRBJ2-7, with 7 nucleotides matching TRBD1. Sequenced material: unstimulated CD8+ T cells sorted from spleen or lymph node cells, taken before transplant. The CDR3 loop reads CASNMMPGQPSYEQYF. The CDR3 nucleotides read TGTGCCAGCAACATGATGCCGGGACAGCCATCCTACGAGCAGTACTTC.